This T cell receptor beta chain derives from a study of cytomegalovirus exposure and HLA in healthy donors. Details on this clone: Its antigen is not identified.

PCR amplification relied on 60 Vbeta primers (plus 13 Jbeta primers). TCRdb keeps only in-frame clones here, not all; method: immunoSEQ multiplex PCR. The sample contains 130,000 to 150,000 clones, about 84% of which appear only once. Study results and limitations: Later analysis identified 16,951 TCR beta sequences associated with HLA alleles, using a false discovery rate threshold of 0.05.

V dropped 4 bases and J dropped 5 bases, with 15 bases sitting between them. This CDR3 spans 14 amino acids. Germline assignment: CDR1 SGHKS and CDR2 YYEKEE (reference sequence). The V gene is TRBV5-5, the J gene TRBJ2-5; perhaps TRBD2 as D (6 bases). The source is a woman under 30 in good health and CMV-seropositive. The sequencing sample was made of PBMCs. Here the CDR3 DNA reads TGTGCCAGCAGCCTCGGGACGGCGGGGGAGACCCAGTACTTC. Protein sequence: CASSLGTAGETQYF.